This T cell receptor beta chain was recovered during a study of shared clonotypes between healthy human individuals. Germline CDR1 reads SQVTM; CDR2 reads ANQGSEA. The CDR3 consists of 15 residues. The trim removed 4 bases at V and 0 bases at J, leaving 7 bases unmatched. Study results and limitations: Only blood samples were collected, and tissue repertoires likely differ.

In regard to this clone: As yet, its antigen is unknown.

Genomic DNA for unsorted samples, which was extracted with the QIAamp DNA Blood Mini kit, came from approximately 90 million PBMCs. Libraries were prepared by immunoSEQ multiplex PCR; TCRdb keeps only in-frame clonotypes and omits some of them. The sample has roughly 500,000 clones, about 78% seen once. This TCR derives from a woman aged 40 to 50 in good health. Some clones in this sample may be carry-over from other donors' samples. Sequencing used PBMCs. The chain is built from TRBV29-1 and TRBJ2-3; TRBD1 matches at 7 bases. CDR3 coding DNA: TGCAGCGTTGTGAAGGGACAGCGTAGCACAGATACGCAGTATTTT. Translating it yields CSVVKGQRSTDTQYF.